This T cell receptor beta chain was profiled in a study of T cells in Graves' hyperthyroidism and ophthalmopathy. Study observations and caveats: The model's output predicted ophthalmopathy at a median of 6.5 months prior to onset.

RNA transcripts provided the source from which TCR beta CDR3 regions were amplified. First-round RT-PCR targeting the TCR CDR3 was performed with the HTBI primer set. MiXCR, applied by TCRdb to the multiplex PCR reads, yields one record per CDR3 protein. This table has about 210,000 distinct CDR3 sequences, around 16% appearing once. The authors obtained PBMCs from about 9.5 ml of fresh peripheral blood. A note on this clonotype: The antigen remains unidentified.

The sample consisted of blood. The receptor's source is a middle-aged man with Graves' hyperthyroidism.

Written as DNA, the CDR3 is TGCAGCGCTGCGTCGGCAGGCGGCAATCAGCCCCAGCATTTT. It is translated as CSAASAGGNQPQHF. The chain carries TRBV29-1 and TRBJ1-5; D remains unclear. The germline gives CDR1 SQVTM, CDR2 ANQGSEA. Trimming took off 7 bases at V and 2 bases at J, with 15 bases between the two ends. This CDR3 contains 14 residues.